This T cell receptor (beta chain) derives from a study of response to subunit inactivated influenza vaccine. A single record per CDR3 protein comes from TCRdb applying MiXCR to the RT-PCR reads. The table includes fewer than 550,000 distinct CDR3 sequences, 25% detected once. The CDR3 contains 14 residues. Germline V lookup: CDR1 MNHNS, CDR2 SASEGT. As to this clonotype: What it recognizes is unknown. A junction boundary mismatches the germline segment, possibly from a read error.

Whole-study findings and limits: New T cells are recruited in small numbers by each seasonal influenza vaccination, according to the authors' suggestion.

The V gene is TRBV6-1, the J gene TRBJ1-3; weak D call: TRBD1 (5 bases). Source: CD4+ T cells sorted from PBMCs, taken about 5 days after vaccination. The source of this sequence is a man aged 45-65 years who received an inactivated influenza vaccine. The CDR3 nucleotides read TGTGCCAGCAACGCCGGGGCCGGTGGAGACACCATATATTTT. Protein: CASNAGAGGDTIYF.